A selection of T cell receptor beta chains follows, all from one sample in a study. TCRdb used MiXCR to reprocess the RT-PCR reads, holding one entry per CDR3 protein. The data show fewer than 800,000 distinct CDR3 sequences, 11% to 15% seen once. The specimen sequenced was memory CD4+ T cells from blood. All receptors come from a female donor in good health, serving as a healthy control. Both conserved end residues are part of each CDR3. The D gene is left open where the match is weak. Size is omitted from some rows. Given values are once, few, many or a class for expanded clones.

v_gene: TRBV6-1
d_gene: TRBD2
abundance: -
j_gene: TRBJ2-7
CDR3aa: CASTPLGGSYEQYF
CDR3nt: TGTGCCAGCACCCCTCTAGGCGGGAGCTACGAGCAGTACTTC

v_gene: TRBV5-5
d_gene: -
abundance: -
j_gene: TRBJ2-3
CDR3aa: CASSTAIYTGSSTDTQYF
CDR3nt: TGTGCCAGCAGCACTGCTATATATACAGGGTCTAGCACAGATACGCAGTATTTT

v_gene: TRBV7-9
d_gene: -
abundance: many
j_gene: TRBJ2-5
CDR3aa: CASSLDAGRPETQYF
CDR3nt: TGTGCCAGCAGCTTAGATGCAGGGCGCCCTGAGACCCAGTACTTC

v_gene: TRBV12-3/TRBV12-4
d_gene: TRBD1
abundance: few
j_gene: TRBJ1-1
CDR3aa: CASSLDTGGWTEAFF
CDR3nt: TGTGCCAGCAGTTTAGACACAGGGGGCTGGACTGAAGCTTTCTTT

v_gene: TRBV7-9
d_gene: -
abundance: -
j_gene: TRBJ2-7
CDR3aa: CASSSGFNEQYF
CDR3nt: TGTGCCAGCAGTTCAGGGTTCAACGAGCAGTACTTC

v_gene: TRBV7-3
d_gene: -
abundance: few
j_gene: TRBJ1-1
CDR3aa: CASSRVGGTNTEAFF
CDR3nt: TGTGCCAGCAGCCGTGTCGGGGGAACGAACACTGAAGCTTTCTTT

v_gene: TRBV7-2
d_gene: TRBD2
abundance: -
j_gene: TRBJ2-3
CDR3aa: CASSLALAGGTSTDTQYF
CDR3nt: TGTGCCAGCAGCTTAGCACTAGCGGGGGGGACTAGCACAGATACGCAGTATTTT

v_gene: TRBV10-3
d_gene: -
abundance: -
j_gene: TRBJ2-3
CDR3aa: CAISTHTDTQYF
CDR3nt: TGTGCCATCAGTACCCACACAGATACGCAGTATTTT

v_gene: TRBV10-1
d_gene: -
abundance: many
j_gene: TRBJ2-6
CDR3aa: CASSGQASSGANVLTF
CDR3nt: TGCGCCAGCAGTGGACAGGCGAGCTCTGGGGCCAACGTCCTGACTTTC

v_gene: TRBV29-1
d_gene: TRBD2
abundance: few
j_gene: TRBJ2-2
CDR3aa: CSGNDLAGGSGELFF
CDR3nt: TGCAGCGGCAACGATCTAGCGGGAGGAAGCGGGGAGCTGTTTTTT

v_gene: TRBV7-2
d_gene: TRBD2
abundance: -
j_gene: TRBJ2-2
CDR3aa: CASSSQGTSGATGELFF
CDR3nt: TGTGCCAGCAGCTCCCAAGGGACTAGCGGGGCCACCGGGGAGCTGTTTTTT

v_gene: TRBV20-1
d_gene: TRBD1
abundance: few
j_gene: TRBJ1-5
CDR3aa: CSVPHRGRDQPQHF
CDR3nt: TGCAGTGTTCCCCACAGGGGGCGAGATCAGCCCCAGCATTTT

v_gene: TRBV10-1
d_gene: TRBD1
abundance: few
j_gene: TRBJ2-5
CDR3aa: CASRSIQGQQETQYF
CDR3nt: TGCGCCAGCAGGTCAATTCAGGGACAGCAAGAGACCCAGTACTTC

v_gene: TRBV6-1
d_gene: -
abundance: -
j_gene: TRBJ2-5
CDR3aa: CASSPAPRVVKETQYF
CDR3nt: TGTGCCAGCAGCCCAGCCCCCAGGGTAGTGAAAGAGACCCAGTACTTC

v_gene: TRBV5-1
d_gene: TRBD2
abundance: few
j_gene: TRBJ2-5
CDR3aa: CASSLTSGGAEETQYF
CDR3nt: TGCGCCAGCAGCTTGACTAGCGGGGGGGCGGAGGAGACCCAGTACTTC

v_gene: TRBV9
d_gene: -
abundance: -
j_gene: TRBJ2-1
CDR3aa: CASSPRTALDSEQFF
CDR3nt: TGTGCCAGCAGCCCCCGGACAGCCCTTGATAGTGAGCAGTTCTTC

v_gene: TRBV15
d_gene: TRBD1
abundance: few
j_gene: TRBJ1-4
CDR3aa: CATSRDLGQASNEKLFF
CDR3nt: TGTGCCACCAGCAGAGATCTGGGACAGGCGTCTAATGAAAAACTGTTTTTT

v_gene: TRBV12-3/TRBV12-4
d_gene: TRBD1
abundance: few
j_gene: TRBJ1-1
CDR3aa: CASSLTGGVDTEAFF
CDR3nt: TGTGCCAGCAGTTTGACAGGGGGGGTCGACACTGAAGCTTTCTTT

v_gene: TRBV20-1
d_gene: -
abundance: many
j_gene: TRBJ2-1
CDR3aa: CSARDNMWDNEQFF
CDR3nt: TGCAGTGCTAGAGATAATATGTGGGACAATGAGCAGTTCTTC

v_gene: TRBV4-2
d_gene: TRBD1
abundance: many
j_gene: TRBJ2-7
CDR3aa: CASSQKGQGLPDEQYF
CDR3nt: TGTGCCAGCAGCCAGAAGGGACAGGGGTTACCTGACGAGCAGTACTTC

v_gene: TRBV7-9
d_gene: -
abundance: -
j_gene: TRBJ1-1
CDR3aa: CASSLSRPDEAFF
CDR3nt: TGTGCCAGCAGCTTAAGTCGGCCAGATGAAGCTTTCTTT

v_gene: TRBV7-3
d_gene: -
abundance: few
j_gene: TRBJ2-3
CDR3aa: CASSTLTGLGTDTQYF
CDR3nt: TGTGCCAGCAGCACTTTAACAGGGCTGGGGACAGATACGCAGTATTTT

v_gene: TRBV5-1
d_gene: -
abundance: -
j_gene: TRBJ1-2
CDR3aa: CASSVGTVDGYTF
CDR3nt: TGCGCCAGCAGCGTGGGGACGGTAGATGGCTACACCTTC

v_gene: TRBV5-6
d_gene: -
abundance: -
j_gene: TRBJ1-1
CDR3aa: CASSLRGYLDTEAFF
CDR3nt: TGTGCCAGCAGCTTGCGCGGGTATTTGGACACTGAAGCTTTCTTT

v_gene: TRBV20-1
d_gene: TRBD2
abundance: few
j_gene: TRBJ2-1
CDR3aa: CSAPNLVSGSEQFF
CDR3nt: TGCAGTGCTCCCAATCTTGTAAGCGGGAGCGAGCAGTTCTTC

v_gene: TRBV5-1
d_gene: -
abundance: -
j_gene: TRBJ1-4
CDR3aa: CASSLEAATNEKLFF
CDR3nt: TGCGCCAGCAGCTTGGAGGCAGCAACTAATGAAAAACTGTTTTTT

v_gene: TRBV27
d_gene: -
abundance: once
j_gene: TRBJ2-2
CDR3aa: CASSWWGTNTGELFF
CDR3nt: TGTGCCAGCAGTTGGTGGGGAACAAACACCGGGGAGCTGTTTTTT

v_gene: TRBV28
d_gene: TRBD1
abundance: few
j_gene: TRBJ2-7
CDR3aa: CATIGTVLLEQYF
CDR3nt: TGTGCCACCATCGGGACAGTCCTCCTCGAGCAGTACTTC

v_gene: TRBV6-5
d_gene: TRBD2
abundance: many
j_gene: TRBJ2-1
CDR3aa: CASSQGLAGNEQFF
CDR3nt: TGTGCCAGCAGCCAGGGACTAGCGGGAAACGAGCAGTTCTTC

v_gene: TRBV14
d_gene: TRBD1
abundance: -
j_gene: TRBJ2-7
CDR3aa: CASSPRPGTGGFYEQYF
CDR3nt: TGTGCCAGCAGCCCCCGGCCCGGGACAGGTGGGTTCTACGAGCAGTACTTC

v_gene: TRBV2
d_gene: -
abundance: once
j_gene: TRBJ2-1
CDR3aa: CASARPGLTYNEQFF
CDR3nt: TGTGCCAGCGCCCGACCGGGACTTACCTACAATGAGCAGTTCTTC

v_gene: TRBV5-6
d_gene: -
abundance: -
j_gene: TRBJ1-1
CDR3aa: CASSLYGVTEAFF
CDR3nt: TGTGCCAGCAGCTTGTATGGTGTCACTGAAGCTTTCTTT

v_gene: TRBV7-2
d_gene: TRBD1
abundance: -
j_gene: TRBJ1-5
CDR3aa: CASSAMSGGPHQPQHF
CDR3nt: TGTGCCAGCAGCGCCATGTCAGGGGGCCCCCATCAGCCCCAGCATTTT

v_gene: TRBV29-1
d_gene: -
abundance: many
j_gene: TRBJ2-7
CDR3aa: CSVLPGLHDEQYF
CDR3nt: TGCAGCGTACTCCCGGGACTCCATGACGAGCAGTACTTC

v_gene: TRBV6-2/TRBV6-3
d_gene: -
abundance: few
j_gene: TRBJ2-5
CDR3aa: CASSSLYHQETQYF
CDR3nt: TGTGCCAGCAGCTCTCTTTACCACCAAGAGACCCAGTACTTC

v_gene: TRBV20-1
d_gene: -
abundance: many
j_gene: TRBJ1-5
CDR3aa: CSARRQGGNQPQHF
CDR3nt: TGCAGTGCTAGAAGGCAGGGTGGCAATCAGCCCCAGCATTTT

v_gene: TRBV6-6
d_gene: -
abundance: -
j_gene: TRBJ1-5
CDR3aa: CASSYRQSNSNQPQHF
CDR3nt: TGTGCCAGCAGTTATAGACAGTCCAATAGCAATCAGCCCCAGCATTTT

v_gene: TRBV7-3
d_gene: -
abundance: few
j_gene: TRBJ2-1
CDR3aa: CASSLTGTPGYNEQFF
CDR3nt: TGTGCCAGCAGCTTAACGGGGACACCCGGCTACAATGAGCAGTTCTTC

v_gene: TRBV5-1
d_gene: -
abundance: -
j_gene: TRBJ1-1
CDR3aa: CASSPEGREAFF
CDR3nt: TGCGCCAGTAGCCCGGAGGGCAGGGAGGCTTTCTTT

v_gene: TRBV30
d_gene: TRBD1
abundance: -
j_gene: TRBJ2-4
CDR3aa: CASTGVAANIQYF
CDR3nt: TGTGCATCGACAGGGGTTGCCGCAAACATTCAGTACTTC

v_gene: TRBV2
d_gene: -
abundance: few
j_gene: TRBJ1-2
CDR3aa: CASSHKLGGYTF
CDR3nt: TGTGCCAGCAGTCATAAGTTAGGCGGCTACACCTTC

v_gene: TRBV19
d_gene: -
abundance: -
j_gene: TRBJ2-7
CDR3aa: CASGLGVEQYF
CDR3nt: TGTGCCAGTGGGCTAGGGGTCGAGCAGTACTTC

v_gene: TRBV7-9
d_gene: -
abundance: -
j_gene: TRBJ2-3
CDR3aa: CASSLHLGFPVADTQYF
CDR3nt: TGTGCCAGCAGCTTACATCTCGGCTTCCCGGTGGCAGATACGCAGTATTTT

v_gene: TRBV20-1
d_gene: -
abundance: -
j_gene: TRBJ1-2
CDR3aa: CSARDTYGYTF
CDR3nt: TGCAGTGCTCGGGACACCTATGGCTACACCTTC

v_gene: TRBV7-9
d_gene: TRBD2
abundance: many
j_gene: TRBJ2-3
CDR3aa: CASSPQRTSGGKDTQYF
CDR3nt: TGTGCCAGCAGCCCGCAAAGGACTAGCGGGGGCAAGGATACGCAGTATTTT

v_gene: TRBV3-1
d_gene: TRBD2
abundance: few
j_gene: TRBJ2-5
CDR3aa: CASSRTSTETQYF
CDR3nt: TGTGCCAGCAGCCGGACTAGTACAGAGACCCAGTACTTC

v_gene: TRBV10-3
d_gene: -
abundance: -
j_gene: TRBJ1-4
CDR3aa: CAISAGVEEKLFF
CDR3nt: TGTGCCATCAGTGCGGGTGTAGAGGAAAAACTGTTTTTT

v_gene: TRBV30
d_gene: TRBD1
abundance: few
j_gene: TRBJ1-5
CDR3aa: CAWDTGGYQHF
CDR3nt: TGTGCCTGGGATACAGGGGGCTACCAGCATTTT

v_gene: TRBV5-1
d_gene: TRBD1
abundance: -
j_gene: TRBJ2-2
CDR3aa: CASTRQGRDTGELFF
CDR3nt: TGCGCCAGCACCAGACAGGGGCGGGACACCGGGGAGCTGTTTTTT

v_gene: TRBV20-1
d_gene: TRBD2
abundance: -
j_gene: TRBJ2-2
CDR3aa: CSARDPRSGGDTGELFF
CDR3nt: TGCAGTGCTAGAGACCCCCGTAGCGGGGGCGACACCGGGGAGCTGTTTTTT

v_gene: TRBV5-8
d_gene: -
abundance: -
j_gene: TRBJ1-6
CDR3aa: CASSSRGPGYPF
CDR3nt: TGTGCCAGCAGCTCCCGAGGTCCAGGTTACCCATTT

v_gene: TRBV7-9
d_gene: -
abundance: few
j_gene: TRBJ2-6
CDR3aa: CASSSPRGSIHSGANVLTF
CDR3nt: TGTGCCAGCAGCTCGCCTCGGGGCAGTATCCACTCTGGGGCCAACGTCCTGACTTTC

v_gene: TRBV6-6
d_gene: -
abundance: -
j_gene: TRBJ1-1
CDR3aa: CASKNRVNTEAFF
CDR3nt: TGTGCCAGCAAGAACAGGGTGAACACTGAAGCTTTCTTT

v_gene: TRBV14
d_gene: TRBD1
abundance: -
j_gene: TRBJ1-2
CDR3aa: CASSQDRPGQGYGYTF
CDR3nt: TGTGCCAGCAGCCAAGATCGGCCGGGACAGGGGTATGGCTACACCTTC

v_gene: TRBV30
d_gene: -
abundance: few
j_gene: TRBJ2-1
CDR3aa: CAWSDYNEQFF
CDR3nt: TGTGCCTGGAGCGATTACAATGAGCAGTTCTTC

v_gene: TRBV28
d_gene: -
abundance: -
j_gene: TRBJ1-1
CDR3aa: CASSHEQSLNTEAFF
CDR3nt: TGTGCCAGCAGTCACGAACAGAGTTTGAACACTGAAGCTTTCTTT

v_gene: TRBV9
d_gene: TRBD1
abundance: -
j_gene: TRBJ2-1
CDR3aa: CASSPGQGKYNEQFF
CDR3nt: TGTGCCAGCAGCCCTGGACAGGGTAAATACAATGAGCAGTTCTTC

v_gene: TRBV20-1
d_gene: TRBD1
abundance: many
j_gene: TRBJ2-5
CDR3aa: CSAPGQGVETQYF
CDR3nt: TGCAGTGCGCCGGGACAGGGGGTGGAGACCCAGTACTTC

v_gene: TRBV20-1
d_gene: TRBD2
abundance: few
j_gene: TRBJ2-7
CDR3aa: CSASLGSPLAGGEQYF
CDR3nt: TGCAGTGCTAGTCTCGGGAGTCCCCTAGCGGGAGGCGAGCAGTACTTC

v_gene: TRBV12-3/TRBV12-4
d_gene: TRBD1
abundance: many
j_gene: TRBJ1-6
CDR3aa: CASSLRQGNSPLHF
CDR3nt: TGTGCCAGCAGCTTGAGACAGGGGAATTCACCCCTCCACTTT